This TCR beta chain comes out of a study of shared T cell receptors in the human thymus. The CDR3 is made up of 17 amino acids. V lost 3 bases, J lost 6 bases, and 7 bases stayed unmatched. The germline CDR1 and CDR2 sequences are MNHEY and SMNVEV (reference sequence). The assay was immunoSEQ multiplex PCR, and TCRdb's table has in-frame clones only and misses some. The sample lists almost 550,000 clones, around three quarters seen once, with more than 0.01% in the top ten. The same sample was also studied in work on human thymus T cells. That report adds: Donors were healthy Finnish infants having corrective surgery for congenital heart defects. Related studies noted strongly shared thymic repertoires across unrelated people.

Sequenced input: thymocytes. This sequence originates from a boy under two years old with a congenital heart defect. The chain employs TRBV27 and TRBJ2-2, with 13 bases identical to TRBD2. The CDR3 here is CASSFQTSGRHSGELFF. The CDR3 DNA reads TGTGCCAGCAGTTTCCAGACTAGCGGGAGGCATTCCGGGGAGCTGTTTTTT.